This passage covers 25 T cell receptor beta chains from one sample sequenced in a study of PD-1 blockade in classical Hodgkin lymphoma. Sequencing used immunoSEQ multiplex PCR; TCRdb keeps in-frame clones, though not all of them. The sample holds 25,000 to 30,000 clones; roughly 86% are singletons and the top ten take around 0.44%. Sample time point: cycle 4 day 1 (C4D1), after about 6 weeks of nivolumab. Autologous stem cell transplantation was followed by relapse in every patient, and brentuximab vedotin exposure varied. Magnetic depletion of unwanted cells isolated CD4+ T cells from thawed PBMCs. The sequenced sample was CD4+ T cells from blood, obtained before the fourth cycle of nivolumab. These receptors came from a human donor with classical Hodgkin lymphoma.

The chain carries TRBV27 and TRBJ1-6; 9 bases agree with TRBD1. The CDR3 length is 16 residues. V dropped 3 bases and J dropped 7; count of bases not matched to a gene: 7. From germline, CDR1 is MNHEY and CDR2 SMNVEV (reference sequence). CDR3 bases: TGTGCCAGCAGTTTTTCCGCCGACAGGGGGAATTCACCCCTCCACTTT. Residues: CASSFSADRGNSPLHF.

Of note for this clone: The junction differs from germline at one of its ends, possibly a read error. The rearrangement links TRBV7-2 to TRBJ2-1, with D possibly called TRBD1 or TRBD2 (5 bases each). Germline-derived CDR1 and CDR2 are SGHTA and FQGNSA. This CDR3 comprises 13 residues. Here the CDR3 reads CASSPPPSAGSLF. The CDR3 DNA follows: TGTGCCAGCAGCCCTCCGCCGAGCGCAGGGAGTCTCTTC.

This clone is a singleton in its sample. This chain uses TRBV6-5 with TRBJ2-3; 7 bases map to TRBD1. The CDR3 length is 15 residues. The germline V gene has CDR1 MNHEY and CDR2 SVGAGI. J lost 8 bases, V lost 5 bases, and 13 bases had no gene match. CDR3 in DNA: TGTGCCAGCAGTCCCCGGGACAGAGTAGGTGCTACGCAGTATTTT. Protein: CASSPRDRVGATQYF.

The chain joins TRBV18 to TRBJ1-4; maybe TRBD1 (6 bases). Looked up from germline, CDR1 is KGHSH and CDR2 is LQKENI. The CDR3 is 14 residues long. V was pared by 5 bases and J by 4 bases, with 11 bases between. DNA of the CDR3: TGTGCCAGCTCAAATACAGGGAATAATGAAAAACTGTTTTTT. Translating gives CASSNTGNNEKLFF.

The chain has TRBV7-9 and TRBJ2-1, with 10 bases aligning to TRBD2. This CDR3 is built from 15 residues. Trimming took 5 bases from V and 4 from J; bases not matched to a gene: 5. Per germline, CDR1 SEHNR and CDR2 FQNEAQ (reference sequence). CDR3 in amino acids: CASSIGLADYNEQFF. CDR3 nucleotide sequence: TGTGCCAGCAGCATTGGACTAGCGGATTACAATGAGCAGTTCTTC.

The DNA of the CDR3 is TGTGCCAGCAGCTTAGATCGAACAGCGTTAGCCCTCAAATACAATGAGCAGTTCTTC. Translated: CASSLDRTALALKYNEQFF. The chain joins TRBV11-2 to TRBJ2-1; D uncertain. Trimming took 0 bases from V and 4 from J, leaving 22 bases between them. The CDR3 runs 19 residues. Germline V CDR1 and CDR2: SGHAT, FQNNGV.

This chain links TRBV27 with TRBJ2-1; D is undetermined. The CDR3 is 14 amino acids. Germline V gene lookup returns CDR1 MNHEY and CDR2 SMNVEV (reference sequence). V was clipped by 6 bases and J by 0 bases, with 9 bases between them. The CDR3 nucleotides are TGTGCCAGCAGCTACCTGAGCTCCTACAATGAGCAGTTCTTC. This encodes CASSYLSSYNEQFF.

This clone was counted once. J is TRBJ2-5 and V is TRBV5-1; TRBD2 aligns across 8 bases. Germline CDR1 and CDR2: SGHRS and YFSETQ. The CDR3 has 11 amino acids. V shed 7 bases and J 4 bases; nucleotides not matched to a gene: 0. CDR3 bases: TGCGCCAGCCGGGGGGGAGAGACCCAGTACTTC. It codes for CASRGGETQYF.

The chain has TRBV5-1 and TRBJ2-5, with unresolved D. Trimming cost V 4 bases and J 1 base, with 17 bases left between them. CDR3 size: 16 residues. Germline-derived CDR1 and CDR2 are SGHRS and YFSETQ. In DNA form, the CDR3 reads TGCGCCAGCAGCCCAAGACGTACTGCTGGCCAAGAGACCCAGTACTTC. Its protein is CASSPRRTAGQETQYF.

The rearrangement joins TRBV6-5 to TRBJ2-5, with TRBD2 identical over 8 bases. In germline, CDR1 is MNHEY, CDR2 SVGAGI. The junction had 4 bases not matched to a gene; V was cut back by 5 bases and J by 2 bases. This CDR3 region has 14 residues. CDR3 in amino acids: CASSQLAVQETQYF. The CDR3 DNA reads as TGTGCCAGCAGTCAACTAGCGGTACAAGAGACCCAGTACTTC.

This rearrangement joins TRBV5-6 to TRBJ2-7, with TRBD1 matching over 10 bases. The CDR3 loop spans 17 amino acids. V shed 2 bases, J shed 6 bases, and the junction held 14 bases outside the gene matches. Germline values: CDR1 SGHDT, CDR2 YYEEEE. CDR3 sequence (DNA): TGTGCCAGCAGCTTAGCGGGACAGGGGTTTATTTTAGGCGAGCAGTACTTC. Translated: CASSLAGQGFILGEQYF.

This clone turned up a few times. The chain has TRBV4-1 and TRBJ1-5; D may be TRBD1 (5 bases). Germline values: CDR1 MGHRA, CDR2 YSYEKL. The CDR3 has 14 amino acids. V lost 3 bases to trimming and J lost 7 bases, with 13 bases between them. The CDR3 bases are TGCGCCAGCAGCCACGAACAGGTTAGACAGCCCCAGCATTTT. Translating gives CASSHEQVRQPQHF.

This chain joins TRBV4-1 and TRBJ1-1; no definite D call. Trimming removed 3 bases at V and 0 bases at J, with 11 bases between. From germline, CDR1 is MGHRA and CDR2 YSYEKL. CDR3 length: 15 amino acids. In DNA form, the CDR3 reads TGCGCCAGCAGCCAGGTTGAACAGATGAACACTGAAGCTTTCTTT. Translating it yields CASSQVEQMNTEAFF.

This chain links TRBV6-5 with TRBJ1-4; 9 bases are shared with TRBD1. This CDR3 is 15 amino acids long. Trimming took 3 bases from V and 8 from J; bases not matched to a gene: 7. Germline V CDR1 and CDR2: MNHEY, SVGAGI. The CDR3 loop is CASSYGGTGREKLFF. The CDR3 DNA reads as TGTGCCAGCAGTTATGGAGGGACAGGGAGAGAAAAACTGTTTTTT.

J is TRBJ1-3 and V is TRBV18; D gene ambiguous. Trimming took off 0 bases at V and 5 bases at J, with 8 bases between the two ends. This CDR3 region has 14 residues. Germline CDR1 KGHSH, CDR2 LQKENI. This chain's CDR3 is CASSPPGGRNTIYF. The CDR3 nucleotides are TGTGCCAGCTCACCACCGGGCGGGAGAAACACCATATATTTT. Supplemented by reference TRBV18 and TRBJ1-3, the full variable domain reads NAGVMQNPRHLVRRRGQEARLRCSPMKGHSHVYWYRQLPEEGLKFMVYLQKENIIDESGMPKERFSAEFPKEGPSILRIQQVVRGDSAAYFCASSPPGGRNTIYFGEGSWLTVV.

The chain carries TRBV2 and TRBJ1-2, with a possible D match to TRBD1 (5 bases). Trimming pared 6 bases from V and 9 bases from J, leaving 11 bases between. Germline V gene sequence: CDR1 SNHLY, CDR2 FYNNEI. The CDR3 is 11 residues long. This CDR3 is CASRGRDSYTF. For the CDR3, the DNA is TGTGCCAGCAGGGGCAGGGATAGCTACACCTTC.

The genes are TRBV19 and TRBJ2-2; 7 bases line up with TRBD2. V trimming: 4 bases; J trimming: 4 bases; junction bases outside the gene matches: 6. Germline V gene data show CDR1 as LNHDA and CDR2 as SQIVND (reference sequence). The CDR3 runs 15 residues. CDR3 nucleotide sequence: TGTGCCAGTAGTACCCGGGACTACCCCACCGGGGAGCTGTTTTTT. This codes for CASSTRDYPTGELFF.

CDR3 sequence: CASSYFSEADTQYF. As DNA, the CDR3 is TGCGCCAGCAGCTACTTTTCGGAGGCAGATACGCAGTATTTT. V gene TRBV5-1 combines with J gene TRBJ2-3, with D maybe TRBD2 (5 bases). V lost 3 bases and J lost 4, with 12 bases in between. The CDR3 spans 14 residues. Germline V gene sequence: CDR1 SGHRS, CDR2 YFSETQ.

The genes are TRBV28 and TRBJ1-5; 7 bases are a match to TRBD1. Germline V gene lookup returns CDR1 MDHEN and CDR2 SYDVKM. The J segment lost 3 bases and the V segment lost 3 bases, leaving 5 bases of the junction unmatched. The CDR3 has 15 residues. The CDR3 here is CASSFPGTVNQPQHF. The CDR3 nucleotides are TGTGCCAGCAGTTTCCCCGGGACAGTCAATCAGCCCCAGCATTTT.

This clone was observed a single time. The CDR3 sequence is CASSYRALSNEQFF. The DNA of the CDR3 is TGTGCCAGCAGCTACCGGGCCCTATCAAATGAGCAGTTCTTC. J is TRBJ2-1 and V is TRBV11-3; D gene unclear. V was pared by 4 bases and J by 7 bases, with 14 bases between. CDR3 length: 14 residues. CDR1 SGHNT and CDR2 YENEEA come from the germline V gene.

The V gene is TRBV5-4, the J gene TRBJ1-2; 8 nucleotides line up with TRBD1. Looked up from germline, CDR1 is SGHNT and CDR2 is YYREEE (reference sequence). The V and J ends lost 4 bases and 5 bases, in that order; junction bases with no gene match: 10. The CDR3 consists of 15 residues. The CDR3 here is CASSQETGGEYGYTF. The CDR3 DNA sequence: TGTGCCAGCAGCCAAGAAACAGGGGGAGAATATGGCTACACCTTC.

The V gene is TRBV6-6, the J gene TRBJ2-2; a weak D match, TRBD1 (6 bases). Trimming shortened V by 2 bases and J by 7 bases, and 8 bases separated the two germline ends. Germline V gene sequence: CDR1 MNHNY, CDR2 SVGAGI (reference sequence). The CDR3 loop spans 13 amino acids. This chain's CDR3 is CASSYGGSGELFF. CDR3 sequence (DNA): TGTGCCAGCAGTTACGGGGGCAGCGGGGAGCTGTTTTTT.

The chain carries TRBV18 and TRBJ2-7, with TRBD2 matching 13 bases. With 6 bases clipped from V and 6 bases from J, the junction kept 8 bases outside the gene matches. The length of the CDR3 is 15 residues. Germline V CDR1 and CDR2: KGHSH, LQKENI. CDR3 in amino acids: CASSPGLAGTLEQYF. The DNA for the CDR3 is TGTGCCAGCTCGCCGGGACTAGCGGGAACCCTCGAGCAGTACTTC.

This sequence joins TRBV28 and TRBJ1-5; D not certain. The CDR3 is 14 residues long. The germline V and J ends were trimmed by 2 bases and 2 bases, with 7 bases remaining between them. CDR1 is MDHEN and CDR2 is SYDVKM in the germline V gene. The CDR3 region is CASSLLKGNQPQHF. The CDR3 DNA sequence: TGTGCCAGCAGTTTACTCAAGGGCAATCAGCCCCAGCATTTT.

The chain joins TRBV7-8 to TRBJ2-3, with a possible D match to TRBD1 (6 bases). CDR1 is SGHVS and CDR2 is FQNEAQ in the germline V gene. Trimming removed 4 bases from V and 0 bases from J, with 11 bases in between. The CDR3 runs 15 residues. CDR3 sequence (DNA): TGTGCCAGCAGCTGGACAGTCACTAGCACAGATACGCAGTATTTT. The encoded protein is CASSWTVTSTDTQYF.